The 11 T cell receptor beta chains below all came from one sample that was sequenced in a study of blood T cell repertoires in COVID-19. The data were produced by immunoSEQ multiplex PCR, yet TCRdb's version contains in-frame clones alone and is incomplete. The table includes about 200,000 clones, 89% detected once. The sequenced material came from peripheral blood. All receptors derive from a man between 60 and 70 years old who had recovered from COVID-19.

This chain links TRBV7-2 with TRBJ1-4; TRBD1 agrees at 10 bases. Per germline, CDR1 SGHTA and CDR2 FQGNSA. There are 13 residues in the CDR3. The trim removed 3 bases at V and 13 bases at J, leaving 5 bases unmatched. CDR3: CASSFRGQGVLFF. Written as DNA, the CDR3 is TGTGCCAGCAGCTTCCGAGGACAGGGGGTACTGTTTTTT.

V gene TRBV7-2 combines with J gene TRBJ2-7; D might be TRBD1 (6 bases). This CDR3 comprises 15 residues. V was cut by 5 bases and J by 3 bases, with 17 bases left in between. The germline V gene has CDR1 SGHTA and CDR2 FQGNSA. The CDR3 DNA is TGTGCCAGCAGCCCAGAGGGGACAACCCTCTACGAGCAGTACTTC. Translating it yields CASSPEGTTLYEQYF. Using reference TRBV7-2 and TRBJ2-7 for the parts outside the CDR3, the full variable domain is GAGVSQSPSNKVTEKGKDVELRCDPISGHTALYWYRQSLGQGLEFLIYFQGNSAPDKSGLPSDRFSAERTGGSVSTLTIQRTQQEDSAVYLCASSPEGTTLYEQYFGPGTRLTVT.

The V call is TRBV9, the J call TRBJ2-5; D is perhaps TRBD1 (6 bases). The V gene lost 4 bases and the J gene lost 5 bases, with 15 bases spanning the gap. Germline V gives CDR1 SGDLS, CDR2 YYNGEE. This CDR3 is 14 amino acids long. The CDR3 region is CASSTRAGAETQYF. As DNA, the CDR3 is TGTGCCAGCAGCACCCGGGCAGGGGCGGAGACCCAGTACTTC.

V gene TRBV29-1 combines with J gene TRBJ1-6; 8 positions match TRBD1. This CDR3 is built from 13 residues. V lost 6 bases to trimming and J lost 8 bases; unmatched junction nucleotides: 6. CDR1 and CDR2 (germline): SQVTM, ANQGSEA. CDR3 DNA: TGCAGCGTCCGGACAGGGAGTGATTCACCCCTCCACTTT. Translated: CSVRTGSDSPLHF.

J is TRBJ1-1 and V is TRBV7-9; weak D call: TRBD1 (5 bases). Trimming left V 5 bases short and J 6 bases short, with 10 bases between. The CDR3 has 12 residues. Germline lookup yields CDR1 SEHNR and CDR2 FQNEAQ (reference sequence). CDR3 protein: CASSRRDSEAFF. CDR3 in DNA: TGTGCCAGCAGCCGCCGGGACTCTGAAGCTTTCTTT.

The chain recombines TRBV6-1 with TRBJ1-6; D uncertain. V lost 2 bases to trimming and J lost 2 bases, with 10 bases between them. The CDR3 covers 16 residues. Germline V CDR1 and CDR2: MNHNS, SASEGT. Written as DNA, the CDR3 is TGTGCCAGCAGTGAAACCGGGGAGCCCTATAATTCACCCCTCCACTTT. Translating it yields CASSETGEPYNSPLHF.

The CDR3 loop reads CAIRTGVNTGELFF. DNA for the CDR3: TGTGCCATTAGGACAGGAGTGAACACCGGGGAGCTGTTTTTT. V usage is TRBV19 and J usage is TRBJ2-2; 7 positions agree with TRBD1. V shed 10 bases, J shed 1 base, and the junction held 6 bases outside the gene matches. The V gene's germline CDR1 is LNHDA and CDR2 SQIVND (reference sequence). This CDR3 region has 14 residues.

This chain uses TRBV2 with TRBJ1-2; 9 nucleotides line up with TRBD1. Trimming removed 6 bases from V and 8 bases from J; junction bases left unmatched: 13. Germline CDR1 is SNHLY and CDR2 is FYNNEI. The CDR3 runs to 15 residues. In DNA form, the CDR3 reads TGTGCCAGCAGGAGGGGACAGGGCGGCGTAGGCGGCTACACCTTC. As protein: CASRRGQGGVGGYTF.

DNA for the CDR3: TGTGCCAGCAGTGAGATCCTATCTCCCTTCGGTGAAAAACTGTTTTTT. Amino acids: CASSEILSPFGEKLFF. V and J are TRBV25-1 and TRBJ1-4, with D hard to call. V lost 3 bases to trimming and J lost 7 bases, with 18 bases between them. This CDR3 region has 16 residues. Germline V lookup: CDR1 MGHDK, CDR2 SYGVNS.

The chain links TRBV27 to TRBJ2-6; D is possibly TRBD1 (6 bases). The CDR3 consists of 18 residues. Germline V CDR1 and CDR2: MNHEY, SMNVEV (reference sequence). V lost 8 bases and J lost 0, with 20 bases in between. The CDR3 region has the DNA TGTGCCAGCTCGACCCAGGACAGATCCCCCTCTGGGGCCAACGTCCTGACTTTC. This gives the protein CASSTQDRSPSGANVLTF.

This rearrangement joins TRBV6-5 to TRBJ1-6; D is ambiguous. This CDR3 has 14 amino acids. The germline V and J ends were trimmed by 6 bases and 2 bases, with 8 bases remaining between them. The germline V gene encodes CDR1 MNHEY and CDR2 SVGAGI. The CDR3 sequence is CASSAITYNSPLHF. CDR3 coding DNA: TGTGCCAGCAGCGCTATTACCTATAATTCACCCCTCCACTTT.